Following are 21 T cell receptor beta chains from one sample sequenced in a study of control samples from healthy donors and cancer patients (dated by TCRdb to the early 2020s). The library was prepared using the immunoSEQ multiplex PCR assay. What TCRdb holds here is the immuneACCESS table cut down to in-frame rearrangements. Part of the clones is not present; checked against another copy, under half of the missing clones reflect an unresolved V gene, and the others are unexplained. Here the sample has approximately 87,000 clones; about nine tenths occur a single time. The ten largest clones add up to around 17% of the sample. Material for sequencing was blood. These receptors originate from a man between 45 and 60 years old in good health.

This chain uses TRBV6-5 with TRBJ1-3; 8 nucleotides align to TRBD1. Germline loops: CDR1 MNHEY, CDR2 SVGAGI. V was pared by 6 bases and J by 5 bases, with 6 bases of the junction left unmatched. The CDR3 is 14 residues long. The CDR3 sequence: CASRPGQGRNTIYF. CDR3 coding DNA: TGTGCCAGCAGACCCGGACAGGGCCGAAACACCATATATTTT.

This sequence joins TRBV5-6 and TRBJ2-7; D perhaps matches TRBD1 (6 bases). The CDR3 spans 19 residues. From germline, CDR1 is SGHDT and CDR2 YYEEEE. V lost 4 bases to trimming and J lost 7 bases, with 33 bases between them. The CDR3 DNA reads TGTGCCAGCAGCCTACAGGGTCTCGTCGAAGGTTCGTGGTCGGTGGAGCAGTACTTC. Translation gives CASSLQGLVEGSWSVEQYF.

The chain's CDR3 is CATSSDTVRTEAFF. The CDR3 DNA follows: TGTGCCACCAGCAGCGATACAGTGCGCACTGAAGCTTTCTTT. This sequence joins TRBV15 and TRBJ1-1, with D uncertain. The V gene's germline CDR1 is LNHNV and CDR2 YYDKDF (reference sequence). Trimming stripped 3 bases from V and 4 bases from J, with 12 bases between. CDR3 length equals 14 residues.

This clone was detected a few times. This chain connects TRBV6-2 or TRBV6-3 to TRBJ2-7; D is unclear. Trimming cost V 5 bases and J 2 bases, with 4 bases left between them. Germline V gives CDR1 MNHEY, CDR2 SVGEGT. This CDR3 spans 11 amino acids. This chain's CDR3 is CASSNTYEQYF. In nucleotides, the CDR3 is TGTGCCAGCAGTAATACCTACGAGCAGTACTTC.

The V and J genes are TRBV7-9 and TRBJ2-3; 8 nucleotides match TRBD1. Germline V gene data show CDR1 as SEHNR and CDR2 as FQNEAQ (reference sequence). J was trimmed by 4 bases and V by 3 bases; bases with no gene match: 3. The CDR3 loop spans 14 amino acids. The CDR3: CASSFTGGADTQYF. CDR3 nucleotide sequence: TGTGCCAGCAGCTTCACAGGGGGTGCAGATACGCAGTATTTT.

The chain carries TRBV5-4 and TRBJ2-7; TRBD2 might be the D (6 bases). The CDR3 extends over 13 amino acids. V was cut by 2 bases and J by 5 bases, with 11 bases left in between. Germline CDR1 and CDR2: SGHNT and YYREEE (reference sequence). The CDR3 loop is CASSFGGGNEQYF. CDR3 nucleotides: TGTGCCAGCAGCTTTGGCGGCGGGAACGAGCAGTACTTC.

The chain uses TRBV7-2 and TRBJ1-2; possibly TRBD1 for D (6 bases). The CDR3 loop spans 15 amino acids. Germline lookup yields CDR1 SGHTA and CDR2 FQGNSA. Trimming removed 5 bases at V and 5 bases at J, with 18 bases between. In DNA, the CDR3 is TGTGCCAGCAGCCGCGATACCACAGGGAGTTATGGCTACACCTTC. Translated: CASSRDTTGSYGYTF.

The rearrangement joins TRBV7-2 to TRBJ2-2, with D uncertain. Germline CDR1 and CDR2: SGHTA and FQGNSA. V was shortened by 2 bases and J by 0 bases, with 10 bases between the two germline ends. The CDR3 covers 16 residues. The CDR3 region is CASSLMAASNTGELFF. In DNA form, the CDR3 reads TGTGCCAGCAGCTTAATGGCGGCCTCGAACACCGGGGAGCTGTTTTTT.

The sample holds one count of this clone. V gene TRBV4-2 combines with J gene TRBJ1-2; no clear D gene. The V gene's germline CDR1 is LGHNA and CDR2 YNFKEQ. V lost 2 bases, J lost 8 bases, and 15 bases lay in between. The CDR3 has 14 residues. The CDR3 nucleotides are TGTGCCAGCAGCCAACTGCTCCTGGTGGGGGGCTACACCTTC. Protein product: CASSQLLLVGGYTF.

The chain carries TRBV14 and TRBJ1-1; D unclear. Trimming took off 2 bases at V and 5 bases at J, with 9 bases between the two ends. The CDR3 runs 13 residues. Germline V gives CDR1 SGHDN, CDR2 FVKESK. For the CDR3, the DNA is TGTGCCAGCAGCCAAAATAGGGAGACTGAAGCTTTCTTT. Its protein is CASSQNRETEAFF.

Comment on this clone: The sample contains more than one DNA sequence encoding this CDR3. This CDR3 is CASSITYGYTF. In DNA, the CDR3 is TGTGCCAGTAGTATAACCTATGGCTACACCTTC. The genes are TRBV19 and TRBJ1-2; D ambiguous. V lost 2 bases and J 4 bases, leaving 2 bases between the germline ends. Germline CDR1 reads LNHDA; CDR2 reads SQIVND (reference sequence). The CDR3 extends over 11 amino acids.

The gene calls are TRBV24-1 and TRBJ2-1; TRBD2 might be the D (7 bases). V lost 2 bases, J lost 8 bases, and 12 bases lay in between. The CDR3 covers 14 residues. Per the germline V gene, CDR1 is KGHDR and CDR2 is SFDVKD. CDR3 protein: CATSDSGGRYEQFF. DNA for the CDR3: TGTGCCACCAGTGATTCGGGGGGCCGGTATGAGCAGTTCTTC.

The CDR3 here is CAIGPGQGNQPQHF. The DNA of the CDR3 is TGTGCCATCGGACCGGGACAGGGGAATCAGCCCCAGCATTTT. V and J are TRBV10-3 and TRBJ1-5, with 10 bases fitting TRBD1. Germline V gene lookup returns CDR1 ENHRY and CDR2 SYGVKD. Losses at the gene ends were 8 bases for V and 4 bases for J; bases not matched to a gene: 5. The CDR3 consists of 14 residues.

The chain employs TRBV29-1 and TRBJ1-2, with a tentative D call TRBD1 (5 bases). The germline V and J ends were trimmed by 8 bases and 6 bases, with 19 bases remaining between them. The CDR3 is made up of 13 amino acids. CDR1 SQVTM and CDR2 ANQGSEA come from the germline V gene. CDR3 sequence (DNA): TGCAGCACACGTTCCGGCCAGGGCAATGGCTACACCTTC. Protein sequence: CSTRSGQGNGYTF.

This sequence joins TRBV2 and TRBJ2-1; 7 bases map to TRBD1. In germline, CDR1 is SNHLY, CDR2 FYNNEI. This CDR3 has 14 amino acids. V lost 6 bases and J lost 1; bases outside the gene matches: 3. Here the CDR3 reads CASRGTVSYNEQFF. Written as DNA, the CDR3 is TGTGCCAGCAGGGGGACAGTATCCTACAATGAGCAGTTCTTC.

This CDR3 is CASSPRQDANYGYTF. The DNA of the CDR3 is TGTGCCAGCAGCCCTCGACAAGACGCTAACTATGGCTACACCTTC. The chain combines TRBV9 with TRBJ1-2; D ambiguous. The CDR3 runs to 15 residues. V was shortened by 4 bases and J by 0 bases, with 13 bases between the two germline ends. Germline V CDR1 and CDR2: SGDLS, YYNGEE.

This chain joins TRBV18 and TRBJ1-1; TRBD1 agrees at 7 bases. The CDR3 covers 14 residues. The germline CDR1 and CDR2 sequences are KGHSH and LQKENI. With 3 bases clipped from V and 2 bases from J, the junction kept 3 bases outside the gene matches. The DNA of the CDR3 is TGTGCCAGCTCACCTTGGGACAGTAACACTGAAGCTTTCTTT. Translating gives CASSPWDSNTEAFF.

This clone was observed a single time. The gene calls are TRBV5-5 and TRBJ2-7; a weak D match, TRBD1 (5 bases). The CDR3 is made up of 16 amino acids. Germline CDR1 and CDR2: SGHKS and YYEKEE (reference sequence). The ends were cut back, 4 bases at V and 5 bases at J, with 22 bases in the middle. In nucleotides, the CDR3 is TGTGCCAGCAGCGCATCCCCTCAGGGTTCAAGGAACGAGCAGTACTTC. This translates into CASSASPQGSRNEQYF.

This clone was observed a single time. CDR3 amino acids: CASSRGGDNSPLHF. CDR3 sequence (DNA): TGTGCCAGCAGCCGAGGGGGGGATAATTCACCCCTCCACTTT. The chain combines TRBV7-6 with TRBJ1-6; a weak D match, TRBD1 (6 bases). This CDR3 contains 14 residues. The V end was cut by 5 bases, the J end by 5 bases, with 10 bases between. The germline V gene has CDR1 SGHVS and CDR2 FNYEAQ.

The chain recombines TRBV2 with TRBJ1-5; no clear D gene. Trimming took 7 bases from V and 4 from J, leaving 11 bases between them. This CDR3 contains 13 residues. Germline-derived CDR1 and CDR2 are SNHLY and FYNNEI. Here the CDR3 reads CASKREGNQPQHF. The CDR3 region has the DNA TGTGCCAGCAAACGGGAGGGAAATCAGCCCCAGCATTTT.

This sequence joins TRBV19 and TRBJ1-1; D might be TRBD1 (5 bases). From germline, CDR1 is LNHDA and CDR2 SQIVND (reference sequence). The CDR3 is 13 amino acids. Trimming took off 5 bases at V and 1 base at J, with 8 bases between the two ends. The CDR3 DNA is TGTGCCAGTAGTTGGGGCACGAACACTGAAGCTTTCTTT. Translation gives CASSWGTNTEAFF.